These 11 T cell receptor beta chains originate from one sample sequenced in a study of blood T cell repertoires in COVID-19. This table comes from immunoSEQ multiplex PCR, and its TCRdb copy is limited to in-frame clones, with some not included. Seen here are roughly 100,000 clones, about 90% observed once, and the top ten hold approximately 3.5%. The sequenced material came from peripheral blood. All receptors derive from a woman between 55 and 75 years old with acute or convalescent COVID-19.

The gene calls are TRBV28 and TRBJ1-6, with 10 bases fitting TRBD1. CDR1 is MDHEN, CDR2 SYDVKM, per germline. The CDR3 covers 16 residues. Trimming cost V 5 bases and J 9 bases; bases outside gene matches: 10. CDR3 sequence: CASSRPRTGGVSPLHF. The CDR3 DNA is TGTGCCAGCAGTCGTCCGAGGACAGGGGGGGTTTCACCCCTCCACTTT.

The CDR3 DNA follows: TGTGCCAGCAGTGCAACAGGGGAATATGGCTACACCTTC. Residues: CASSATGEYGYTF. The chain carries TRBV28 and TRBJ1-2, with TRBD1 matching over 7 bases. The CDR3 is made up of 13 amino acids. V shed 5 bases, J shed 5 bases, and the junction held 5 bases outside the gene matches. Germline CDR1 reads MDHEN; CDR2 reads SYDVKM.

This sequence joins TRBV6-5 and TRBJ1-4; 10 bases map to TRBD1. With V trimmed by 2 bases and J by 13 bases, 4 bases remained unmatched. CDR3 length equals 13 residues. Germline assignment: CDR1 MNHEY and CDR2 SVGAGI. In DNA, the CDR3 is TGTGCCAGCAGTTACACCGACAGGGGGCGACTGTTTTTT. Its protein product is CASSYTDRGRLFF.

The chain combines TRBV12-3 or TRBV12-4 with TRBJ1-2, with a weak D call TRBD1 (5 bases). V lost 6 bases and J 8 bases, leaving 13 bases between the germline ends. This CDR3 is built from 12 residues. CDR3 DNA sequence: TGTGCCAGCAGCAAGGGCGGGGACGGCTACACCTTC. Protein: CASSKGGDGYTF.

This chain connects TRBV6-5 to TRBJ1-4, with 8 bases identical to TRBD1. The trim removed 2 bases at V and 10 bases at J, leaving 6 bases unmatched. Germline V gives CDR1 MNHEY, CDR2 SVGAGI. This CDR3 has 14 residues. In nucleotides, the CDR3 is TGTGCCAGCAGTTACGACCAGGGGGCGAGAAAACTGTTTTTT. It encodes CASSYDQGARKLFF.

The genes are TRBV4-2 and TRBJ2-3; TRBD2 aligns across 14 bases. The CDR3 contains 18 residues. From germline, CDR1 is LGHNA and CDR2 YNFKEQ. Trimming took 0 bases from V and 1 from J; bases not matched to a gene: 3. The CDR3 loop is CASSQELGLAGGTDTQYF. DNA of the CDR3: TGTGCCAGCAGCCAAGAGCTGGGACTAGCGGGGGGCACAGATACGCAGTATTTT.

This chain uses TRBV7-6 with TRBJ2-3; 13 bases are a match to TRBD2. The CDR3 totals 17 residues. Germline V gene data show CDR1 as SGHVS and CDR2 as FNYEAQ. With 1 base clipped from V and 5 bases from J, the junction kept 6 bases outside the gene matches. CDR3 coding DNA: TGTGCCAGCAGCTTAGGGAGACTAGCGGGAGGAGTAGATACGCAGTATTTT. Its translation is CASSLGRLAGGVDTQYF.

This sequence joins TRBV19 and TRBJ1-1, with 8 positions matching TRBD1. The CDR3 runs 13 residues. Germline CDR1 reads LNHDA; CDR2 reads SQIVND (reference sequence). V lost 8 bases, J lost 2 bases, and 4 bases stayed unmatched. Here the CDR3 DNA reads TGTGCCAGTGGGACAGGCCATAACACTGAAGCTTTCTTT. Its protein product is CASGTGHNTEAFF.

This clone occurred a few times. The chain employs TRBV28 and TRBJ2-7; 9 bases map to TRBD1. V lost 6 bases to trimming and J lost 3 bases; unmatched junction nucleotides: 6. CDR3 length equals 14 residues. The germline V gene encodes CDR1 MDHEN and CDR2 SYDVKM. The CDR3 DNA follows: TGTGCCAGCAGACCACCGGGACAGGGCTACGAGCAGTACTTC. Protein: CASRPPGQGYEQYF. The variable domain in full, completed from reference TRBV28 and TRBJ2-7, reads DVKVTQSSRYLVKRTGEKVFLECVQDMDHENMFWYRQDPGLGLRLIYFSYDVKMKEKGDIPEGYSVSREKKERFSLILESASTNQTSMYLCASRPPGQGYEQYFGPGTRLTVT.

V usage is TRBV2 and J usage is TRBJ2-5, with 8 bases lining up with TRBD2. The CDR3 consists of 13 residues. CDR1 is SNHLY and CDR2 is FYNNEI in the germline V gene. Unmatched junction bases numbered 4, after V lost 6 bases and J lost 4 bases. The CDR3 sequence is CASSRGGRETQYF. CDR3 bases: TGTGCCAGCAGCCGGGGGGGTCGAGAGACCCAGTACTTC.

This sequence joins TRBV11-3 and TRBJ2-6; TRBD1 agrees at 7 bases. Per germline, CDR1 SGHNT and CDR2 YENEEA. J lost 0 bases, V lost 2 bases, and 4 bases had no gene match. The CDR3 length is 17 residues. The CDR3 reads CASSLSGQTSGANVLTF. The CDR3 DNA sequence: TGTGCCAGCAGCTTATCGGGACAGACCTCTGGGGCCAACGTCCTGACTTTC. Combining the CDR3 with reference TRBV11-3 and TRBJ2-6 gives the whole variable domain EAGVVQSPRYKIIEKKQPVAFWCNPISGHNTLYWYLQNLGQGPELLIRYENEEAVDDSQLPKDRFSAERLKGVDSTLKIQPAELGDSAVYLCASSLSGQTSGANVLTFGAGSRLTVL.